The entry that follows covers one T cell receptor beta chain sequence. The antigen is unknown. These data belong to a study of shared clonotypes between healthy human individuals. Findings and caveats of the study: Despite large depth, rarefaction showed incomplete sorted-subset sequencing.

The table came from immunoSEQ multiplex PCR; TCRdb's copy has only in-frame clones and leaves some out. Among 800,000 to 950,000 clones, roughly 96% were seen once, and the ten largest hold less than 0.25%. CD45RO-negative CD8 cells positively selected for CCR7 made up the naive population, which excluded terminally differentiated effector memory CD45RA+ cells. CDR1 is WSHSY and CDR2 is SAAADI in the germline V gene. V lost 4 bases and J 2 bases, leaving 14 bases between the germline ends. This CDR3 is 15 amino acids long. The chain is built from TRBV10-2 and TRBJ1-1; tentatively, D is TRBD1 (5 bases). Sequencing was carried out using naive CD8+ T cells sorted from blood. This sequence was found in a man aged 25-45 years in good health. CDR3 sequence: CASSGAGAYNTEAFF. In DNA form, the CDR3 reads TGCGCCAGCAGTGGCGCCGGGGCTTACAACACTGAAGCTTTCTTT.